The rows below give T cell receptor beta chains drawn from one sample of a study of blood T cell repertoires in COVID-19. The data were produced by immunoSEQ multiplex PCR, yet TCRdb's version contains in-frame clones alone and is incomplete. The table lists some 270,000 clones, 90% of them singletons. Sequenced material: peripheral blood. The receptors were sampled from a woman aged 55-69 years with COVID-19, enrolled during active disease. Each CDR3 is given without its conserved first and last residue. The size of a clone is reported for some rows only, either as once, few or many, or as a class for expanded clones.

size	J	V	CDR3
NA	TRBJ1-1	TRBV4-3	ASSPRQGATEAF
NA	TRBJ1-4	TRBV3-1/TRBV3-2	ASSQVDRGSEKLF
NA	TRBJ1-1	TRBV5-1	ASSVEVLAGDTEAF
NA	TRBJ1-4	TRBV4-1	ASSQAPPGAGVEKLF
NA	TRBJ1-3	TRBV5-1	ASSSGVGNTIY
NA	TRBJ2-7	TRBV5-6	ASSRVTAAYEQY
NA	TRBJ2-2	TRBV15	ATTGMEFGSTGELF
NA	TRBJ1-3	TRBV9	ASSASGGNSGNTIY
NA	TRBJ2-6	TRBV25-1	ASNRDRALSGANVLT
NA	TRBJ1-2	TRBV2	ASSEALREGKEANYGYT
NA	TRBJ1-1	TRBV13	ASSFGSTEAF
NA	TRBJ1-2	TRBV5-1	ASSRGRGAGYT
NA	TRBJ2-7	TRBV27	ASSFSDRSYEQY
once	TRBJ1-1	TRBV18	ASSPPLAGTEAF
NA	TRBJ2-7	TRBV4-1	ASSQGRVAGRSYEQY
NA	TRBJ1-4	TRBV5-4	ASSLAEANSEKLF
NA	TRBJ2-2	TRBV5-1	ASRSDRGSTGELF
NA	TRBJ1-2	TRBV19	ASSKQKFNYGYT
NA	TRBJ2-5	TRBV7-2	ASSLALTSGPYGTQY
NA	TRBJ2-7	TRBV19	ASSNRGGEQY
few	TRBJ1-4	TRBV18	ASSPGGGLNEKLF
NA	TRBJ2-1	TRBV5-1	ASSQGGSYNEQF
NA	TRBJ1-6	TRBV7-8	ASSLTGVDSPLH
NA	TRBJ2-7	TRBV12-3/TRBV12-4	ASSPDEQY
NA	TRBJ2-3	TRBV29-1	SVAGTDTQY
NA	TRBJ1-5	TRBV2	ASSAGQGLVSNQPQH
NA	TRBJ2-7	TRBV6-5	ASSIDRVKKQY
NA	TRBJ1-5	TRBV2	ASRGGAGQPQH
NA	TRBJ1-2	TRBV7-9	ASSLVAGNYGYT
NA	TRBJ2-5	TRBV5-8	ASSLHSGLAGVSQETQY
NA	TRBJ2-3	TRBV7-3	ASSSGSQGGADTQY
NA	TRBJ1-1	TRBV19	ASSSNTEAF
NA	TRBJ2-2	TRBV6-2/TRBV6-3	ASSLTVGHVNTGELF
few	TRBJ1-1	TRBV19	ASAKVNTEAF
NA	TRBJ2-3	TRBV18	ASSPDSSVSLGTQY
NA	TRBJ1-1	TRBV7-2	ASSLVNMNTEAF
NA	TRBJ1-2	TRBV6-5	ASRQGTGAVYGYT
NA	TRBJ2-2	TRBV9	ASSAAAGGPWTGELF
NA	TRBJ1-5	TRBV11-2	ASSAGKQPQH
NA	TRBJ1-6	TRBV11-2	ASSFSDSEHSPLH
few	TRBJ2-3	TRBV7-9	ASSRDISTDTQY
NA	TRBJ2-7	TRBV11-2	ASSLGQGVYEQY
once	TRBJ1-4	TRBV7-7	ASSYPARQHTPLQATNEKLF
once	TRBJ1-1	TRBV19	ASSSLDRVRGTEAF
NA	TRBJ2-5	TRBV6-2/TRBV6-3	ASSYPSGGVKETQY
NA	TRBJ1-1	TRBV30	AWSLTGNTEAF
few	TRBJ1-1	TRBV4-2	ASSQVGRDTEAF
NA	TRBJ1-1	TRBV5-1	ASRERQGALGTEAF
once	TRBJ1-6	TRBV6-6	ASSYGGAGNSPLH
NA	TRBJ1-2	TRBV6-6	ASSSYT
NA	TRBJ1-6	TRBV9	ASSVFIGSPLH
NA	TRBJ1-1	TRBV7-2	ASSLYGNTEAF
NA	TRBJ2-6	TRBV4-2	ASSQITGRGYSGANVLT
NA	TRBJ2-1	TRBV7-2	ASSLAYTTYEQF